The 19 T cell receptor beta chains listed next were all sequenced from one sample in a study of T cells expressing NK-cell markers. TCRdb reprocessed the 5' RACE reads and keeps a single row for each CDR3 protein, giving no DNA. The sample table sets out 400,000 to 500,000 distinct CDR3 sequences. Sequences were obtained from blood T cells: a sorted CD56 or NKG2C T cell subset, CD4+ or CD8+ T cells, or bulk PBMC T cells (not recorded which). These receptor sequences come from a woman aged 18 to 75 in good health.

The rearrangement joins TRBV6-1 to TRBJ1-5. This CDR3 region has 16 residues. The germline gives CDR1 MNHNS, CDR2 SASEGT. This chain's CDR3 is CASSPEFLASNQPQHF.

The CDR3 loop reads CASSESGSGGSTDTQYF. This chain joins TRBV4-3 and TRBJ2-3; TCRdb lists TRBD2, though no DNA is available to test this call. Germline CDR1 LGHNA, CDR2 YSLEER. There are 17 residues in the CDR3.

V usage is TRBV20-1 and J usage is TRBJ2-1; with no DNA, the TCRdb D assignment of TRBD2 cannot be verified. The germline V gene has CDR1 DFQATT and CDR2 SNEGSKA (reference sequence). The CDR3 has 14 amino acids. The CDR3 protein is CSARPSGRWDEQFF.

This chain links TRBV5-6 with TRBJ1-5; TCRdb designates TRBD1, a call that cannot be tested without DNA. Germline V gene data show CDR1 as SGHDT and CDR2 as YYEEEE. The CDR3 has 16 amino acids. This chain's CDR3 is CASSSGTGYPNQPQHF.

The CDR3 region is CASDGWPSSPPEETQYF. The chain combines TRBV5-1 with TRBJ2-5; TCRdb lists TRBD2, though no DNA is available to test this call. CDR3 length: 17 residues. Germline-derived CDR1 and CDR2 are SGHRS and YFSETQ. The full variable domain, its missing parts supplied by reference TRBV5-1 and TRBJ2-5, is KAGVTQTPRYLIKTRGQQVTLSCSPISGHRSVSWYQQTPGQGLQFLFEYFSETQRNKGNFPGRFSGRQFSNSRSEMNVSTLELGDSALYLCASDGWPSSPPEETQYFGPGTRLLVL.

The V and J genes are TRBV7-6 and TRBJ2-7; with no DNA, the TCRdb D assignment of TRBD1 cannot be verified. The CDR3 is 18 residues long. Germline-derived CDR1 and CDR2 are SGHVS and FNYEAQ. CDR3 in amino acids: CASSLSRTGTGSSYEQYF.

This chain connects TRBV27 to TRBJ2-7; TCRdb reports TRBD1, a call that lacks DNA to check it against. Germline loops: CDR1 MNHEY, CDR2 SMNVEV (reference sequence). This CDR3 has 15 amino acids. The CDR3 reads CASSRDRGGSYEQYF.

The chain carries TRBV20-1 and TRBJ2-1; TCRdb picks TRBD2, but there is no DNA to check that call. Germline V gives CDR1 DFQATT, CDR2 SNEGSKA (reference sequence). The length of the CDR3 is 14 residues. The chain's CDR3 is CSAPASGRAYEQFF.

The chain uses TRBV6-2 or TRBV6-3 and TRBJ1-1; the D call from TCRdb, TRBD1, cannot be confirmed without DNA. This CDR3 is built from 14 residues. Germline V gene sequence: CDR1 MNHEY, CDR2 SVGEGT. This chain's CDR3 is CASSPRAVDTEAFF.

The V call is TRBV12-3 or TRBV12-4, the J call TRBJ1-2. The CDR3 spans 14 residues. CDR3 sequence: CASTAIRGFDGYTF.

This chain joins TRBV20-1 and TRBJ2-4; checking the TCRdb D call of TRBD1 is not possible without DNA. The CDR3 totals 13 residues. The germline V gene encodes CDR1 DFQATT and CDR2 SNEGSKA (reference sequence). This CDR3 is CSVPGLVENIQYF.

The rearrangement links TRBV5-1 to TRBJ2-5. This CDR3 comprises 14 residues. The germline CDR1 and CDR2 sequences are SGHRS and YFSETQ. The CDR3 spells CASSLEGYQETQYF.

The chain couples TRBV6-5 to TRBJ2-1; the TRBD1 assignment by TCRdb is unverifiable without DNA. The CDR3 runs to 15 residues. Per germline, CDR1 MNHEY and CDR2 SVGAGI. The CDR3 sequence: CASSSRSPGVDEQFF.

This chain links TRBV28 with TRBJ1-2. This CDR3 comprises 13 residues. Germline CDR1 MDHEN, CDR2 SYDVKM. The CDR3 spells CASTERTVYGYTF.

The chain carries TRBV5-1 and TRBJ2-7; there is no DNA to check the TCRdb D call of TRBD2. CDR3 length: 17 amino acids. CDR1 is SGHRS, CDR2 YFSETQ, per germline. CDR3: CASSLGLAGDGRYEQYF.

The chain recombines TRBV4-3 with TRBJ2-3; TCRdb outputs TRBD2, but without DNA this stays unchecked. Germline-derived CDR1 and CDR2 are LGHNA and YSLEER. The length of the CDR3 is 15 residues. CDR3 in amino acids: CASSSSGRGTDTQYF.

The rearrangement links TRBV5-6 to TRBJ1-1. The germline CDR1 and CDR2 sequences are SGHDT and YYEEEE. The CDR3 covers 13 residues. CDR3: CASSHGSSDEAFF.

V usage is TRBV29-1 and J usage is TRBJ2-3; TCRdb reports TRBD1, a call that lacks DNA to check it against. The CDR3 sequence is 14 residues long. Germline V CDR1 and CDR2: SQVTM, ANQGSEA. CDR3 region: CSVVGASGVDTQYF.

The gene calls are TRBV3-1 and TRBJ1-6. The germline V gene has CDR1 LGHDT and CDR2 YNNKEL (reference sequence). The CDR3 has 14 residues. The chain's CDR3 is CASSPGNPNSPLHF. Looking up the rest from reference TRBV3-1 and TRBJ1-6 gives the full variable domain: DTAVSQTPKYLVTQMGNDKSIKCEQNLGHDTMYWYKQDSKKFLKIMFSYNNKELIINETVPNRFSPKSPDKAHLNLHINSLELGDSAVYFCASSPGNPNSPLHFGNGTRLTVT.